The next 4 T cell receptor beta chains were all read from a single sample in a study of cytomegalovirus exposure and HLA in healthy donors. Primers for the PCR totalled 60 Vbeta and 13 Jbeta. The method was immunoSEQ multiplex PCR; TCRdb's version includes in-frame clones alone and lacks a portion of them. The sample contains 100,000 to 150,000 clones, 70% to 80% of which appear only once. Sequenced material: PBMCs. These receptors all come from a man aged 35-49 years in good health and CMV-seronegative.

The gene calls are TRBV9 and TRBJ2-1, with a possible D match to TRBD2 (7 bases). The CDR3 has 16 residues. The V gene lost 1 base and the J gene lost 6 bases, with 17 bases spanning the gap. The germline gives CDR1 SGDLS, CDR2 YYNGEE. The CDR3 bases are TGTGCCAGCAGCGTACTGACCGGGGGGCCAGTCAATGAGCAGTTCTTC. The encoded protein is CASSVLTGGPVNEQFF.

The chain carries TRBV15 and TRBJ1-1, with a weak D call TRBD1 (5 bases). Germline V CDR1 and CDR2: LNHNV, YYDKDF (reference sequence). The CDR3 totals 13 residues. The V and J ends lost 1 base and 10 bases respectively, with 13 bases between them. For the CDR3, the DNA is TGTGCCACCAGCAGAGTCCCGACAGAAAGAGCTTTCTTT. Translating it yields CATSRVPTERAFF.

This clone showed up just a few times. The CDR3 is CASSFGGVYNEQFF. DNA for the CDR3: TGTGCCAGCAGCTTCGGGGGGGTCTACAATGAGCAGTTCTTC. V usage is TRBV7-2 and J usage is TRBJ2-1; 8 positions match TRBD2. V lost 3 bases and J lost 3; bases outside the gene matches: 1. This CDR3 is 14 amino acids long. The germline V gene encodes CDR1 SGHTA and CDR2 FQGNSA.

This clone was detected only a few times. V gene TRBV6-5 combines with J gene TRBJ2-7; D might be TRBD1 (5 bases). Looked up from germline, CDR1 is MNHEY and CDR2 is SVGAGI. V was trimmed by 6 bases and J by 4 bases, leaving 13 bases between them. There are 13 residues in the CDR3. For the CDR3, the DNA is TGTGCCAGCAGCAAACCGACAGAATACGAGCAGTACTTC. Amino acid sequence: CASSKPTEYEQYF.